This T cell receptor (beta chain) stems from a study of shared clonotypes between healthy human individuals. The CDR3 loop spans 11 amino acids. V lost 4 bases and J 3 bases, leaving 6 bases between the germline ends. Germline V CDR1 and CDR2: SQVTM, ANQGSEA. On this clone itself: Other nucleotide sequences from this sample produce the same CDR3.

CD45RO-negative, CCR7-selected cells formed the naive CD8 fraction, which excluded terminally differentiated effector memory CD45RA+ cells. Evenly divided among several immunoSEQ plates was the genomic DNA of each subset. TCRdb's copy holds only in-frame clones and misses some; the assay was immunoSEQ multiplex PCR. The sample yields about 2 million clones, around 96% seen once. The sequenced sample was naive CD8+ T cells sorted from blood. This chain uses TRBV29-1 with TRBJ1-1, with D hard to call. The clonotype comes from a man between 18 and 35 years old in good health. CDR3 in amino acids: CSVGRDTEAFF. The CDR3 bases are TGCAGCGTTGGGAGGGACACTGAAGCTTTCTTT. The variable domain in full, completed from reference TRBV29-1 and TRBJ1-1, reads SAVISQKPSRDICQRGTSLTIQCQVDSQVTMMFWYRQQPGQSLTLIATANQGSEATYESGFVIDKFPISRPNLTFSTLTVSNMSPEDSSIYLCSVGRDTEAFFGQGTRLTVV.